Following are 21 T cell receptor beta chains from one sample sequenced in a study of T cell repertoires in cytomegalovirus infection (dated by TCRdb to the late 2010s). TCRdb shows the sequencer as Illumina HiSeq 1500. TCRdb trimmed public reads at Q25 via fastp, called clones via MiXCR and kept in-frame beta chains. Merged by CDR3 protein, the rows form single entries marked with the most common genes and DNA. Recorded for this sample are hundreds of thousands of distinct CDR3 sequences; about 33% of them occurred a single time. The ten largest clones add up to 15% to 20% of the sample. This sample's treatment or condition label indicates: in vitro stimulation with specific CMV peptide epitopes to enrich CMV-specific T cells. Which antigens these TCRs recognize remains unknown. The material was cultured PBMCs, obtained from culture after CMV antigen stimulation. These receptors were collected from a human donor in good health (CMV status not recorded). Some clones in this sample may be carry-over from other donors' samples.

This chain connects TRBV19 to TRBJ1-1; the D gene is possibly TRBD1 (5 bases). This CDR3 is built from 12 residues. Germline V gene lookup returns CDR1 LNHDA and CDR2 SQIVND (reference sequence). V dropped 10 bases and J dropped 2 bases, with 11 bases sitting between them. Here the CDR3 reads CATRDANTEAFF. The CDR3 region has the DNA TGTGCCACCAGGGACGCTAACACTGAAGCTTTCTTT.

This clonotype was counted ten times or more. The chain employs TRBV7-2 and TRBJ2-7, with D possibly called TRBD1 or TRBD2 (6 bases each). Germline V gene sequence: CDR1 SGHTA, CDR2 FQGNSA. This CDR3 region has 14 residues. Trimming cost V 1 base and J 4 bases, with 11 bases left between them. DNA of the CDR3: TGTGCCAGCAGCTTAGTGGGGGGCAGATACGAGCAGTACTTC. As protein: CASSLVGGRYEQYF.

This clonotype was detected a few times. This chain joins TRBV4-1 and TRBJ1-6; perhaps TRBD1 as D (6 bases). CDR3 length: 17 amino acids. Trimming took 3 bases from V and 7 from J, leaving 19 bases between them. CDR1 and CDR2 from the germline V gene are MGHRA and YSYEKL. The CDR3 DNA is TGCGCCAGCAGCCAGGGTTCGGGGGGGGGCGACAATTCACCCCTCCACTTT. Its protein product is CASSQGSGGGDNSPLHF.

V is TRBV19 and J is TRBJ1-4; unclear D gene. The germline gives CDR1 LNHDA, CDR2 SQIVND (reference sequence). The V end was cut by 7 bases, the J end by 8 bases, with 11 bases between. The CDR3 has 12 residues. The CDR3 DNA reads TGTGCCAGTAAAAAGAGAGGCGAAAAACTGTTTTTT. The encoded protein is CASKKRGEKLFF.

J is TRBJ2-1 and V is TRBV27, with 11 positions matching TRBD2. Per germline, CDR1 MNHEY and CDR2 SMNVEV (reference sequence). The CDR3 loop spans 17 amino acids. Losses at the gene ends were 5 bases for V and 7 bases for J; bases not matched to a gene: 13. CDR3 amino acids: CASSAHLAGGLVNEQFF. As DNA, the CDR3 is TGTGCCAGCAGTGCCCACCTAGCGGGAGGTCTCGTAAATGAGCAGTTCTTC.

There are many counts of this clonotype. This rearrangement joins TRBV7-2 to TRBJ2-7; 7 bases agree with TRBD1. The V gene end was trimmed by 1 base and the J gene end by 4 bases; junction bases not matched to a gene: 7. The CDR3 spans 15 residues. Germline-derived CDR1 and CDR2 are SGHTA and FQGNSA. The CDR3 protein is CASSLGQGGTYEQYF. CDR3 nucleotide sequence: TGTGCCAGCAGCTTAGGACAGGGTGGGACATACGAGCAGTACTTC.

The rearrangement uses TRBV4-3 and TRBJ2-1, with 10 positions matching TRBD2. The V and J ends lost 8 bases and 0 bases, in that order; junction bases with no gene match: 10. Germline V gene sequence: CDR1 LGHNA, CDR2 YSLEER. This CDR3 contains 17 residues. Written as DNA, the CDR3 is TGCGCCAGCGAGCAGGCGGCTAGCGGGAGCTCCTACAATGAGCAGTTCTTC. Its protein product is CASEQAASGSSYNEQFF.

This clonotype was seen once. The rearrangement uses TRBV12-3 or TRBV12-4 and TRBJ2-4, with no clear D. The J call is uncertain, as TRBJ2-5 better fits the DNA end. CDR3 length equals 13 residues. The CDR3 bases are TGTGCCAGCAGGGTGGGGTACGACCGGACCCAGTACTTC. Translated, it gives CASRVGYDRTQYF.

This clonotype appeared many times. V and J are TRBV7-2 and TRBJ2-4; 7 nucleotides align to TRBD1. Trimming took 5 bases from V and 0 from J; bases not matched to a gene: 4. The CDR3 is made up of 15 amino acids. Germline lookup yields CDR1 SGHTA and CDR2 FQGNSA. The CDR3 DNA follows: TGTGCCAGCAGCGAACAGGGGCTAGCCAAAAACATTCAGTACTTC. It specifies CASSEQGLAKNIQYF.

This clonotype came up many times. The genes are TRBV12-3 or TRBV12-4 and TRBJ2-5; D ambiguous. The CDR3 is 13 residues long. The ends were cut back, 5 bases at V and 4 bases at J, with 11 bases in the middle. This chain's CDR3 is CASSPSWGETQYF. CDR3 in DNA: TGTGCCAGCAGTCCCTCGTGGGGAGAGACCCAGTACTTC.

V is TRBV7-2 and J is TRBJ2-1; 15 nucleotides agree with TRBD2. V lost 4 bases to trimming and J lost 0 bases; unmatched junction nucleotides: 7. This CDR3 has 19 amino acids. CDR1 is SGHTA and CDR2 is FQGNSA in the germline V gene. Here the CDR3 DNA reads TGTGCCAGCAGCTCGGGACTAGCGGGAGGCCTGAGCTCCTACAATGAGCAGTTCTTC. Translation: CASSSGLAGGLSSYNEQFF.

A remark on this clonotype: One junction end does not reproduce the germline sequence, and a read error may be involved. Here the CDR3 DNA reads TGTGCCAGCAGCTTGGCCGGGACAGGGGTTGGCTATGGCTACACCTTC. Translating it yields CASSLAGTGVGYGYTF. This chain connects TRBV5-3 to TRBJ1-2, with 10 bases lining up with TRBD1. TRBV5-3 is an ORF; its function is uncertain. CDR3 length: 16 amino acids.

This clonotype was observed once. The chain has TRBV12-3 or TRBV12-4 and TRBJ2-1; the D is unclear. This CDR3 is built from 13 residues. Trimming stripped 6 bases from V and 5 bases from J, with 11 bases between. CDR3 amino acids: CASSPPTNNEQFF. The DNA for the CDR3 is TGTGCCAGCAGCCCGCCTACTAACAATGAGCAGTTCTTC.

V and J are TRBV18 and TRBJ2-2; D tentatively reads TRBD1 or TRBD2 (5 bases each). The germline CDR1 and CDR2 sequences are KGHSH and LQKENI. There are 17 residues in the CDR3. V lost 2 bases, J lost 0 bases, and 13 bases lay in between. Here the CDR3 reads CASSPMGPASNTGELFF. CDR3 nucleotide sequence: TGTGCCAGCTCACCAATGGGACCGGCGTCGAACACCGGGGAGCTGTTTTTT.

V is TRBV10-3 and J is TRBJ1-5; D remains unclear. This CDR3 is built from 14 residues. Germline V lookup: CDR1 ENHRY, CDR2 SYGVKD. Trimming stripped 0 bases from V and 4 bases from J, with 7 bases between. This CDR3 is CAISESAANQPQHF. As DNA, the CDR3 is TGTGCCATCAGTGAGTCGGCGGCAAATCAGCCCCAGCATTTT.

The chain employs TRBV11-3 and TRBJ2-2; a weak D match, TRBD2 (5 bases). This CDR3 region has 14 residues. CDR1 and CDR2 (germline): SGHNT, YENEEA. V shed 7 bases and J shed 0 bases, with 9 bases lying between them. The CDR3 DNA is TGTGCCAGCAAGGAGGCACCGAACACCGGGGAGCTGTTTTTT. It specifies CASKEAPNTGELFF.

This clonotype has at least ten counts. The chain has TRBV7-2 and TRBJ2-1; 9 nucleotides align to TRBD2. Per germline, CDR1 SGHTA and CDR2 FQGNSA. After removal of 5 bases from V and 7 bases from J, the junction contained 9 bases not matched to a gene. The CDR3 covers 15 residues. For the CDR3, the DNA is TGTGCCAGCAGCCCGCCCGGGACTAGCTCAAATGAGCAGTTCTTC. This gives the protein CASSPPGTSSNEQFF. The full variable domain, in which reference TRBV7-2 and TRBJ2-1 provide the parts outside the CDR3, is GAGVSQSPSNKVTEKGKDVELRCDPISGHTALYWYRQSLGQGLEFLIYFQGNSAPDKSGLPSDRFSAERTGGSVSTLTIQRTQQEDSAVYLCASSPPGTSSNEQFFGPGTRLTVL.

The genes are TRBV7-4 and TRBJ2-1; D ambiguous. Per the germline V gene, CDR1 is SGHVT and CDR2 is SQSDAQ. The CDR3 is 11 residues long. V lost 4 bases and J 13 bases, leaving 11 bases between the germline ends. The CDR3 spells CASSSQETQFF. CDR3 DNA sequence: TGTGCCAGCAGCTCGCAGGAGACCCAGTTCTTC.

The rearrangement joins TRBV4-1 to TRBJ1-3, with D possibly TRBD1 on 5 matching bases. The V and J ends lost 0 bases and 2 bases respectively, with 14 bases between them. CDR1 and CDR2 (germline): MGHRA, YSYEKL. The CDR3 contains 17 residues. This chain's CDR3 is CASSQEVRGSAGNTIYF. CDR3 coding DNA: TGCGCCAGCAGCCAAGAGGTTCGGGGCAGCGCTGGAAACACCATATATTTT.

Points on this clonotype: The junction departs from germline at one end; a sequencing error may be responsible. The chain combines TRBV7-2 with TRBJ2-7; D tentatively fits TRBD1 or TRBD2 (7 bases each). The CDR3 sequence is 15 residues long. Looked up from germline, CDR1 is SGHTA and CDR2 is FQGNSA. CDR3 sequence (DNA): TGTGCCAGCACCTTAGGGGGGGACAGTAAGTACGAGCAGTACTTC. It codes for CASTLGGDSKYEQYF.

The genes are TRBV7-8 and TRBJ2-3, with 14 bases lining up with TRBD2. The CDR3 covers 18 residues. CDR1 is SGHVS and CDR2 is FQNEAQ in the germline V gene. V shed 8 bases, J shed 4 bases, and the junction held 14 bases outside the gene matches. CDR3 coding DNA: TGTGCCAGCTACCCTACCCGGACTAGCGGGAGGAAGGCAGATACGCAGTATTTT. Amino acids: CASYPTRTSGRKADTQYF.